One and the same sample provided the 3 T cell receptor beta chains below, sequenced in a study of blood T cell repertoires in COVID-19. TCRdb keeps only in-frame clones here, not all; method: immunoSEQ multiplex PCR. There are fewer than 40,000 clones in the sample; approximately 85% occur only once, and roughly 8.7% lies in the top ten. Sequencing was performed on peripheral blood. These receptors were obtained from a man older than 75 with active COVID-19.

This rearrangement joins TRBV30 to TRBJ1-5, with D possibly TRBD1 on 5 matching bases. The germline V and J ends were trimmed by 7 bases and 0 bases, with 25 bases remaining between them. The CDR3 consists of 18 residues. Germline CDR1 and CDR2: GTSNPN and SVGIG (reference sequence). Written as DNA, the CDR3 is TGTGCCTCCTTACCCGGGACTGAGATCCCATATAGCAATCAGCCCCAGCATTTT. It translates to CASLPGTEIPYSNQPQHF. The variable domain in full, with the rest retrieved from reference TRBV30 and TRBJ1-5, is SQTIHQWPATLVQPVGSPLSLECTVEGTSNPNLYWYRQAAGRGLQLLFYSVGIGQISSEVPQNLSASRPQDRQFILSSKKLLLSDSGFYLCASLPGTEIPYSNQPQHFGDGTRLSIL.

The gene calls are TRBV19 and TRBJ2-3, with 8 bases identical to TRBD1. Germline V lookup: CDR1 LNHDA, CDR2 SQIVND (reference sequence). The ends lost 5 bases at V and 0 bases at J; junction bases unmatched: 7. The CDR3 loop spans 16 amino acids. CDR3 in DNA: TGTGCCAGTAGTGACAGGGGTTACTCTAGCACAGATACGCAGTATTTT. Protein product: CASSDRGYSSTDTQYF.

This clone was detected only once. The V gene is TRBV2, the J gene TRBJ1-4, with TRBD1 identical over 10 bases. V shed 6 bases, J shed 7 bases, and the junction held 2 bases outside the gene matches. The CDR3 length is 13 residues. Germline V lookup: CDR1 SNHLY, CDR2 FYNNEI. CDR3 amino acids: CASRGTGAEKLFF. In DNA form, the CDR3 reads TGTGCCAGCAGAGGGACAGGGGCTGAAAAACTGTTTTTT.